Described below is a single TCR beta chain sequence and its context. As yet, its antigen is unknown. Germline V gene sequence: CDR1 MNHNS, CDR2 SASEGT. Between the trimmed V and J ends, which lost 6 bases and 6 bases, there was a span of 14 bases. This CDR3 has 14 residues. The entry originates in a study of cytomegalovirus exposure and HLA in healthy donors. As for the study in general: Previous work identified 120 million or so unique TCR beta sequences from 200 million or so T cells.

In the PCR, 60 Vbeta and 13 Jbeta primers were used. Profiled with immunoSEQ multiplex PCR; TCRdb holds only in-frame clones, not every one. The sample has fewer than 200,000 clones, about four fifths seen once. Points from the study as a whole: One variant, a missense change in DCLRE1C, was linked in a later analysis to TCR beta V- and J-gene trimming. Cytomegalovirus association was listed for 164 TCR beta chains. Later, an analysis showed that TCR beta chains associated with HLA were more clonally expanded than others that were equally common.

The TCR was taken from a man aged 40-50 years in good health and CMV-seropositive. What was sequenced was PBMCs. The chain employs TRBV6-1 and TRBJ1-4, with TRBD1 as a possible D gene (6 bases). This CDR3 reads CASRNRARDEKLFF. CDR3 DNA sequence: TGTGCCAGCAGGAACAGGGCCAGAGATGAAAAACTGTTTTTT.